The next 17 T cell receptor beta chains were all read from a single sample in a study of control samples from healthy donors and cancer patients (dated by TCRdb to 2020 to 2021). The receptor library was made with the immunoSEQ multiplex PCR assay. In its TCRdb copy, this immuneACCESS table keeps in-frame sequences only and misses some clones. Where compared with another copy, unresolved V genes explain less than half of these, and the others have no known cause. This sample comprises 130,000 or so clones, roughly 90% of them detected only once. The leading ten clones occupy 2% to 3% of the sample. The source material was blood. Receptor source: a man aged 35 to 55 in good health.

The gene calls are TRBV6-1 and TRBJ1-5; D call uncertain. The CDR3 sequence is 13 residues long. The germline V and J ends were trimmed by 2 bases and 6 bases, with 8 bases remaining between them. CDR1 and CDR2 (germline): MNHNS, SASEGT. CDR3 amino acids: CASSETQGQPQHF. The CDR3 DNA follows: TGTGCCAGCAGTGAAACCCAAGGTCAGCCCCAGCATTTT.

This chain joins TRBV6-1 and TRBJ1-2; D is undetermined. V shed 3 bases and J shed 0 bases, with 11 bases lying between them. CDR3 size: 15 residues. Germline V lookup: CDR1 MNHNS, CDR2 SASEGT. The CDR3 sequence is CASSDDGRANYGYTF. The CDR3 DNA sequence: TGTGCCAGCAGTGACGACGGGAGAGCTAACTATGGCTACACCTTC.

CDR3 nucleotides: TGTGCTAGTGGATGGGACAGTAACTATGGCTACACCTTC. Encoded protein: CASGWDSNYGYTF. The chain joins TRBV12-5 to TRBJ1-2; 7 bases fit TRBD1. Trimming at V came to 6 bases and at J to 1 base, leaving 2 bases not matched to a gene. Germline V gene sequence: CDR1 LGHNT, CDR2 FRNRAP. This CDR3 has 13 residues.

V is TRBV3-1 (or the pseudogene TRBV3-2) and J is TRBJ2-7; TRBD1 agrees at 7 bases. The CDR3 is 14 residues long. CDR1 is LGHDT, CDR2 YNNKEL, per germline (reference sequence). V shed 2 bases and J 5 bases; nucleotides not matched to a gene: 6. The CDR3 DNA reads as TGTGCCAGCAGCCAAACGGGACAGCAGCACGAGCAGTACTTC. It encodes CASSQTGQQHEQYF.

The chain's CDR3 is CASSPARVGFTYEQYF. The CDR3 nucleotides read TGTGCCAGCAGCCCAGCCAGGGTCGGATTCACCTACGAGCAGTACTTC. This chain connects TRBV7-9 to TRBJ2-7; a possible D gene is TRBD1 (5 bases). The CDR3 has 16 residues. Germline V gene data show CDR1 as SEHNR and CDR2 as FQNEAQ (reference sequence). V was pared by 5 bases and J by 2 bases, with 19 bases between.

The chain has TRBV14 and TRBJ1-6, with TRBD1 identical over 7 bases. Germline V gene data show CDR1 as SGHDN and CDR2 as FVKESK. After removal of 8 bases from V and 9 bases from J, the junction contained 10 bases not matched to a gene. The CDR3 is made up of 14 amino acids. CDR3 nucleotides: TGTGCCAGCCAACGGGACAGCCCCATTTCACCCCTCCACTTT. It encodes CASQRDSPISPLHF. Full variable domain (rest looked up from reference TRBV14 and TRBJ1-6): EAGVTQFPSHSVIEKGQTVTLRCDPISGHDNLYWYRRVMGKEIKFLLHFVKESKQDESGMPNNRFLAERTGGTYSTLKVQPAELEDSGVYFCASQRDSPISPLHFGNGTRLTVT.

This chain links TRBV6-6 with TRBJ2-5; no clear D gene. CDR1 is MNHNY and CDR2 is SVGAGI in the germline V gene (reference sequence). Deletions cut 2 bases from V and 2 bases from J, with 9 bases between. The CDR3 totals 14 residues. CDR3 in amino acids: CASSYIRLQETQYF. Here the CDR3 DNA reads TGTGCCAGCAGTTACATCAGGTTACAAGAGACCCAGTACTTC.

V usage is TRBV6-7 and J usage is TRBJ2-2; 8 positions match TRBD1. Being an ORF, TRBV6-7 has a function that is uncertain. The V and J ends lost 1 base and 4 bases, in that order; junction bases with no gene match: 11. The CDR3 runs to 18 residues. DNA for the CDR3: TGTGCCAGCAGTTACTTATCAGGGGGCGCCCGTTGCACCGGGGAGCTGTTTTTT. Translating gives CASSYLSGGARCTGELFF.

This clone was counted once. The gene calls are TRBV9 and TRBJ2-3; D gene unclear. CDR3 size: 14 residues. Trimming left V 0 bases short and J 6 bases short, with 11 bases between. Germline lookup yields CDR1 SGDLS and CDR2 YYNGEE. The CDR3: CASSVGTYPDTQYF. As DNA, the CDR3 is TGTGCCAGCAGCGTAGGGACCTACCCCGATACGCAGTATTTT.

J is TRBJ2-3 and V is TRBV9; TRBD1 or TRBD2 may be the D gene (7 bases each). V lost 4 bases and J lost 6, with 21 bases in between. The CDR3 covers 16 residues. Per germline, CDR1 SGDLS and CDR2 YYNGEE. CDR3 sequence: CASSPRGGGALDTQYF. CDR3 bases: TGTGCCAGCAGCCCGAGGGGAGGGGGCGCGTTGGATACGCAGTATTTT.

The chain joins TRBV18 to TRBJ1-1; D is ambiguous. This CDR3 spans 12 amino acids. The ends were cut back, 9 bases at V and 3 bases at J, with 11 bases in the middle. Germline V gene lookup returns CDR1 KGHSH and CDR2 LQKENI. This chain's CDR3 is CASFTQDTEAFF. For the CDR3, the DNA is TGTGCCAGTTTTACCCAGGACACTGAAGCTTTCTTT.

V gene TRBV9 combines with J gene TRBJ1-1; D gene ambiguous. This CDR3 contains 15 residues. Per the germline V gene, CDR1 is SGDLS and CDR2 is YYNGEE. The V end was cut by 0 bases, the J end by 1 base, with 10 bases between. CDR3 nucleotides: TGTGCCAGCAGCGTAGGGCAGGCCCCGAACACTGAAGCTTTCTTT. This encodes CASSVGQAPNTEAFF.

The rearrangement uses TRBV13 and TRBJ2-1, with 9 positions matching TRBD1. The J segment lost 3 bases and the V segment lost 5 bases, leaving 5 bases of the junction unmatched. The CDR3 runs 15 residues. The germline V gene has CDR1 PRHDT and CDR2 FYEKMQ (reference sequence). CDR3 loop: CASSPDRGFYNEQFF. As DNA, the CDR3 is TGTGCCAGCAGCCCCGACAGGGGGTTCTACAATGAGCAGTTCTTC. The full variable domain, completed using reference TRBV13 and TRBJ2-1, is AAGVIQSPRHLIKEKRETATLKCYPIPRHDTVYWYQQGPGQDPQFLISFYEKMQSDKGSIPDRFSAQQFSDYHSELNMSSLELGDSALYFCASSPDRGFYNEQFFGPGTRLTVL.

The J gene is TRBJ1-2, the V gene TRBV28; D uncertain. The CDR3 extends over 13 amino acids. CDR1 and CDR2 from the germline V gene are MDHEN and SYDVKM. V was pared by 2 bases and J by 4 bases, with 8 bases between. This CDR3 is CASSLVRSYGYTF. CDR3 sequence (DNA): TGTGCCAGCAGTTTAGTGCGGTCCTATGGCTACACCTTC.

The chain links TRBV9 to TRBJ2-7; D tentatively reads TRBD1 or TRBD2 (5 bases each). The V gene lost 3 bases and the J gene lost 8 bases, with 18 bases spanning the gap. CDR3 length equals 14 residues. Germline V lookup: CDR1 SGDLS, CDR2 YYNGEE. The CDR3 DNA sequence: TGTGCCAGCAGCGCCGGAACCGGGACGTCTAAGCAGTACTTC. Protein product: CASSAGTGTSKQYF.

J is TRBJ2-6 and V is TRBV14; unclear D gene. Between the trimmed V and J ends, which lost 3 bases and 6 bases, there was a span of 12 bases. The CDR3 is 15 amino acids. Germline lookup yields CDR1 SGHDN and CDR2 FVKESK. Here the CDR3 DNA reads TGTGCCAGCAGCCAGGCTCGCCCAGCGGCCAACGTCCTGACTTTC. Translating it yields CASSQARPAANVLTF. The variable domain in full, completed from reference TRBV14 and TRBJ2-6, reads EAGVTQFPSHSVIEKGQTVTLRCDPISGHDNLYWYRRVMGKEIKFLLHFVKESKQDESGMPNNRFLAERTGGTYSTLKVQPAELEDSGVYFCASSQARPAANVLTFGAGSRLTVL.

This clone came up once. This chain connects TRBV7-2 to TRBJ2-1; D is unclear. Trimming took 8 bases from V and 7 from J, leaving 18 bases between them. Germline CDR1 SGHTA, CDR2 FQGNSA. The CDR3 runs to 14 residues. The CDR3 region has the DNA TGTGCCAGCGGTGAAAATAGGTTCTCAAATGAGCAGTTCTTC. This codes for CASGENRFSNEQFF.